Following are 20 T cell receptor beta chains from one sample sequenced in a study of STAT3 mutations in large granular lymphocyte leukemia. Study-level results: Every T-LGLL patient had at least one immunodominant TCRbeta clonotype.

For these receptors, no antigen is known. TCRdb keeps only in-frame clones here, not all; method: immunoSEQ multiplex PCR. The data contain roughly 46,000 clones, roughly 77% of them seen just once; the ten biggest clones take up more than 0.35%. The material sequenced was PBMCs. The receptors here all came from a human donor with T large granular lymphocyte leukemia. Some clones in this sample may be carry-over from other donors' samples.

In this sample, this clone turned up a few times. The chain joins TRBV30 to TRBJ1-4; D gene unclear. Germline loops: CDR1 GTSNPN, CDR2 SVGIG (reference sequence). V was trimmed by 0 bases and J by 4 bases, leaving 6 bases between them. This CDR3 region has 13 residues. The CDR3 coding sequence is TGTGCCTGGAGTGTCCCTGATAATGAAAAACTGTTTTTT. Its translation is CAWSVPDNEKLFF.

The rearrangement joins TRBV28 to TRBJ2-3, with a weak D call TRBD1 (6 bases). Germline assignment: CDR1 MDHEN and CDR2 SYDVKM. CDR3 length equals 14 residues. Trimming took 8 bases from V and 6 from J, leaving 18 bases between them. The chain's CDR3 is CASLGVGGLDTQYF. CDR3 DNA: TGTGCCAGCTTGGGAGTAGGGGGATTGGATACGCAGTATTTT.

The genes are TRBV5-1 and TRBJ2-3, with 7 bases aligning to TRBD1. V was clipped by 0 bases and J by 4 bases; unmatched bases: 5. The CDR3 has 15 residues. CDR1 is SGHRS and CDR2 is YFSETQ in the germline V gene. The CDR3 region has the DNA TGCGCCAGCAGCTTGGTTCCGACAGGGCCAGATACGCAGTATTTT. It specifies CASSLVPTGPDTQYF.

The chain uses TRBV19 and TRBJ1-1; 7 positions agree with TRBD1. Per germline, CDR1 LNHDA and CDR2 SQIVND (reference sequence). The trim removed 6 bases at V and 1 base at J, leaving 8 bases unmatched. This CDR3 region has 15 residues. DNA for the CDR3: TGTGCCAGTAGCGGACTTGACAGGGCGAACACTGAAGCTTTCTTT. Amino acids: CASSGLDRANTEAFF.

The chain is built from TRBV2 and TRBJ1-2, with D perhaps matching TRBD1 (5 bases). CDR3 length: 15 amino acids. V was clipped by 7 bases and J by 4 bases, with 19 bases between them. The germline gives CDR1 SNHLY, CDR2 FYNNEI. CDR3 region: CASTQTGATPYGYTF. The CDR3 DNA reads TGTGCCAGCACCCAAACAGGCGCAACCCCCTATGGCTACACCTTC.

V is TRBV28 and J is TRBJ2-4, with D possibly called TRBD1 or TRBD2 (5 bases each). Germline CDR1 is MDHEN and CDR2 is SYDVKM. This CDR3 spans 15 amino acids. Deletions cut 2 bases from V and 8 bases from J, with 16 bases between. As DNA, the CDR3 is TGTGCCAGCAGTTTAAGCCCTGGGGGTCGAGACATTCAGTACTTC. Translated, it gives CASSLSPGGRDIQYF.

V is TRBV19 and J is TRBJ1-3; TRBD1 is a possible D gene (5 bases). This CDR3 has 13 amino acids. Germline CDR1 and CDR2: LNHDA and SQIVND (reference sequence). Trimming left V 5 bases short and J 4 bases short, with 9 bases between. This CDR3 is CASSPGQGNTIYF. The CDR3 nucleotides read TGTGCCAGTAGTCCGGGGCAAGGAAACACCATATATTTT. The full variable domain, rest sourced from reference TRBV19 and TRBJ1-3, is DGGITQSPKYLFRKEGQNVTLSCEQNLNHDAMYWYRQDPGQGLRLIYYSQIVNDFQKGDIAEGYSVSREKKESFPLTVTSAQKNPTAFYLCASSPGQGNTIYFGEGSWLTVV.

This clone appeared a single time. The V gene is TRBV4-1, the J gene TRBJ1-6, with unresolved D. The germline V and J ends were trimmed by 0 bases and 9 bases, with 12 bases remaining between them. This CDR3 spans 15 amino acids. CDR1 MGHRA and CDR2 YSYEKL come from the germline V gene. CDR3 residues: CASSQDKFGSSPLHF. In nucleotides, the CDR3 is TGCGCCAGCAGCCAAGATAAATTTGGGAGTTCACCCCTCCACTTT.

The gene calls are TRBV5-1 and TRBJ1-2, with D unresolved. The germline V and J ends were trimmed by 0 bases and 1 base, with 10 bases remaining between them. Looked up from germline, CDR1 is SGHRS and CDR2 is YFSETQ. The CDR3 runs to 15 residues. CDR3 nucleotides: TGCGCCAGCAGCTTGGCGGGTACCGATAACTATGGCTACACCTTC. Translating it yields CASSLAGTDNYGYTF. The variable domain in full, with the rest retrieved from reference TRBV5-1 and TRBJ1-2, is KAGVTQTPRYLIKTRGQQVTLSCSPISGHRSVSWYQQTPGQGLQFLFEYFSETQRNKGNFPGRFSGRQFSNSRSEMNVSTLELGDSALYLCASSLAGTDNYGYTFGSGTRLTVV.

The gene calls are TRBV6-5 and TRBJ1-6; perhaps TRBD1 as D (5 bases). Per the germline V gene, CDR1 is MNHEY and CDR2 is SVGAGI. V dropped 5 bases and J dropped 11 bases, with 19 bases sitting between them. This CDR3 has 15 amino acids. The CDR3 DNA reads TGTGCCAGCAGTCCGGGGACCGCTGGGCTGGCACCCCTCCACTTT. It yields the protein CASSPGTAGLAPLHF.

This chain joins TRBV28 and TRBJ1-4, with a weak D call TRBD1 (6 bases). V was pared by 6 bases and J by 2 bases, with 10 bases between. CDR1 MDHEN and CDR2 SYDVKM come from the germline V gene. The CDR3 length is 14 residues. CDR3 nucleotide sequence: TGTGCCAGCAGGGGACAAGGGACTAATGAAAAACTGTTTTTT. It specifies CASRGQGTNEKLFF.

This rearrangement joins TRBV18 to TRBJ1-4; unclear D gene. Germline-derived CDR1 and CDR2 are KGHSH and LQKENI. V lost 0 bases, J lost 4 bases, and 18 bases lay in between. This CDR3 contains 18 residues. The CDR3 DNA reads as TGTGCCAGCTCACCACCCCCGGGGAAACCGACTAATAATGAAAAACTGTTTTTT. It yields the protein CASSPPPGKPTNNEKLFF.

A single count supports this clone. V and J are TRBV28 and TRBJ2-3; D unclear. Germline values: CDR1 MDHEN, CDR2 SYDVKM. The CDR3 runs 13 residues. The ends were cut back, 6 bases at V and 3 bases at J, with 10 bases in the middle. In DNA, the CDR3 is TGTGCCAGCAGCCGAGATGGGACAGATACGCAGTATTTT. Its translation is CASSRDGTDTQYF.

The V and J genes are TRBV19 and TRBJ2-1; either TRBD1 or TRBD2 may fit D (6 bases each). Germline-derived CDR1 and CDR2 are LNHDA and SQIVND (reference sequence). Trimming left V 7 bases short and J 1 base short, with 14 bases between. The CDR3 sequence is 15 residues long. CDR3 region: CASISRGGSYNEQFF. Here the CDR3 DNA reads TGTGCCAGTATTTCCAGGGGAGGTTCCTACAATGAGCAGTTCTTC.

The V and J genes are TRBV30 and TRBJ2-7; D is possibly TRBD1 (6 bases). The V gene lost 3 bases and the J gene lost 0 bases, with 6 bases spanning the gap. The CDR3 covers 12 residues. Germline values: CDR1 GTSNPN, CDR2 SVGIG (reference sequence). The CDR3 loop is CAWRTGSYEQYF. The CDR3 coding sequence is TGTGCCTGGAGGACAGGCTCCTACGAGCAGTACTTC.

The chain is built from TRBV5-1 and TRBJ2-3; 7 bases align to TRBD1. V was clipped by 0 bases and J by 0 bases; unmatched bases: 4. The CDR3 consists of 16 residues. Germline V gene data show CDR1 as SGHRS and CDR2 as YFSETQ. CDR3 in DNA: TGCGCCAGCAGCTTGGGACAGGGCACTAGCACAGATACGCAGTATTTT. The encoded protein is CASSLGQGTSTDTQYF.

V usage is TRBV5-1 and J usage is TRBJ2-1; D is possibly TRBD1 (6 bases). The length of the CDR3 is 15 residues. Germline V CDR1 and CDR2: SGHRS, YFSETQ. The V gene lost 0 bases and the J gene lost 4 bases, with 11 bases spanning the gap. In nucleotides, the CDR3 is TGCGCCAGCAGCTTGGGGACAGACCGGTACAATGAGCAGTTCTTC. Translating it yields CASSLGTDRYNEQFF.

This clone was counted once. This sequence joins TRBV19 and TRBJ1-5, with 9 bases identical to TRBD1. The CDR3 sequence is 17 residues long. The junction had 9 bases not matched to a gene; V was cut back by 5 bases and J by 1 base. The germline CDR1 and CDR2 sequences are LNHDA and SQIVND (reference sequence). The DNA of the CDR3 is TGTGCCAGTAGTGCCTCGACAGGGGGATTGAGCAATCAGCCCCAGCATTTT. It translates to CASSASTGGLSNQPQHF. Full variable domain (missing parts from reference TRBV19 and TRBJ1-5): DGGITQSPKYLFRKEGQNVTLSCEQNLNHDAMYWYRQDPGQGLRLIYYSQIVNDFQKGDIAEGYSVSREKKESFPLTVTSAQKNPTAFYLCASSASTGGLSNQPQHFGDGTRLSIL.

In DNA, the CDR3 is TGTGCCAGCAGTTACTCGTTAGGGGACCTAAATGAAAAACTGTTTTTT. Protein: CASSYSLGDLNEKLFF. The chain is built from TRBV6-5 and TRBJ1-4; D may be TRBD1 (5 bases). V gave up 0 bases and J gave up 5 bases, with 13 bases separating them. This CDR3 spans 16 amino acids. Germline V gene data show CDR1 as MNHEY and CDR2 as SVGAGI.

CDR3 DNA: TGCGCCAGCAGCGGAGACAGGCAGCCCTACGAGCAGTACTTC. This codes for CASSGDRQPYEQYF. This sequence joins TRBV5-1 and TRBJ2-7, with a possible D match to TRBD1 (6 bases). The CDR3 consists of 14 residues. Germline CDR1 reads SGHRS; CDR2 reads YFSETQ. V lost 4 bases and J lost 2, with 13 bases in between.